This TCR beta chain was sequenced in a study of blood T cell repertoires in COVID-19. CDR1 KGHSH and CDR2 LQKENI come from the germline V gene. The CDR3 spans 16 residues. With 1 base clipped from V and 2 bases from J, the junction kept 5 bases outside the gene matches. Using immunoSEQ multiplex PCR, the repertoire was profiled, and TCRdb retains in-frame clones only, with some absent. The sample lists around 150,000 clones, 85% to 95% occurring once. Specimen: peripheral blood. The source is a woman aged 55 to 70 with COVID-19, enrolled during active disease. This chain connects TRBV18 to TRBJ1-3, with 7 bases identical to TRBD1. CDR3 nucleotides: TGTGCCAGCTCACCACTAGCAGACAGGGCTGGAAACACCATATATTTT. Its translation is CASSPLADRAGNTIYF.